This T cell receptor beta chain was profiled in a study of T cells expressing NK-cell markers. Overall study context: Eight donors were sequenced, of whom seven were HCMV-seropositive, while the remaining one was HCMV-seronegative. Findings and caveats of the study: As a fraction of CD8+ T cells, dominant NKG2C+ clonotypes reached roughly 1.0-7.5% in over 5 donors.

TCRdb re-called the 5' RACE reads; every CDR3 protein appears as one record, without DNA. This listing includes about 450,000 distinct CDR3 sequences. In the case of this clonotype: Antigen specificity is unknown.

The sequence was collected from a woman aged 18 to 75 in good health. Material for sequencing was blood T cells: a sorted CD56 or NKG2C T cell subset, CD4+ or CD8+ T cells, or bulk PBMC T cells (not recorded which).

This CDR3 is CASSSRTVGRDTQYF. This rearrangement joins TRBV7-3 to TRBJ2-3; TCRdb's D gene call, TRBD1, goes unchecked for lack of DNA. Germline values: CDR1 SGHTA, CDR2 FQGTGA. This CDR3 region has 15 residues.